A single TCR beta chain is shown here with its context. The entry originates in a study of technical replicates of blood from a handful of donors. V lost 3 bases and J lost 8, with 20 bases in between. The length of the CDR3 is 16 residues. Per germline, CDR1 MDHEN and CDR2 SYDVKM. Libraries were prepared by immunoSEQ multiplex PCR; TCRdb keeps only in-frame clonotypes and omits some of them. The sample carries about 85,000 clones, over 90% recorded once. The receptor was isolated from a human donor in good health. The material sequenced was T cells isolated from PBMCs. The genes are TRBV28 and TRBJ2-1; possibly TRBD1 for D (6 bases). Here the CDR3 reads CASSFLFRQGWHEQFF. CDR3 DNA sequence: TGTGCCAGCAGTTTTCTATTCCGGCAGGGGTGGCATGAGCAGTTCTTC.